This T cell receptor (beta chain) was sequenced for a study of cytomegalovirus exposure and HLA in healthy donors. This CDR3 has 16 residues. CDR1 and CDR2 (germline): WSHSY, SAAADI. J lost 6 bases, V lost 4 bases, and 12 bases had no gene match. The PCR employed 60 Vbeta primers together with 13 Jbeta primers. The table came from immunoSEQ multiplex PCR; TCRdb's copy has only in-frame clones and leaves some out. The table records roughly 160,000 clones, more than 70% of them present only once. This clone was observed once. The sequencing input was PBMCs. This TCR was recovered from a boy aged 2-9 years in good health and CMV-seronegative. The chain combines TRBV10-2 with TRBJ2-1, with 7 bases fitting TRBD2. The CDR3 DNA reads TGCGCCAGCAGTGTTGGCGGGAGATTGGGGGGCAATGAGCAGTTCTTC. Translation: CASSVGGRLGGNEQFF.